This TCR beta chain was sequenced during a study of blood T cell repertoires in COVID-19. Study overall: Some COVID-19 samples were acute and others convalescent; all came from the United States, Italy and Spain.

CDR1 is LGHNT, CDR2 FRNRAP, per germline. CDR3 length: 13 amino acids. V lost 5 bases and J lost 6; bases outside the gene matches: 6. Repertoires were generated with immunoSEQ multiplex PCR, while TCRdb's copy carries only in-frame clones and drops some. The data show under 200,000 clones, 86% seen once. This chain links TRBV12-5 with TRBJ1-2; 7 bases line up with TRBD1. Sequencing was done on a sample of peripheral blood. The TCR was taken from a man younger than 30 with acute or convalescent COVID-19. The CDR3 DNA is TGTGCTAGTGGTCCAGCCGGGACAGATGGCTACACCTTC. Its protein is CASGPAGTDGYTF. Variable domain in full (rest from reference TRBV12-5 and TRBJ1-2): DARVTQTPRHKVTEMGQEVTMRCQPILGHNTVFWYRQTMMQGLELLAYFRNRAPLDDSGMPKDRFSAEMPDATLATLKIQPSEPRDSAVYFCASGPAGTDGYTFGSGTRLTVV.